This T cell receptor (beta chain) was documented in a study of beta chain features in type 1 diabetes. On the study more broadly: Examined across all samples were approximately 99 million sorted cells.

The isolated RNA, all of it, was reverse transcribed, so expressed TCRB transcripts were what got sequenced. Generated by immunoSEQ multiplex PCR, the TCRdb table keeps only in-frame clones and is missing some. The sample has around 260,000 clones, about 24% seen once. This clone was detected a few times. Its target is unknown. Whole-study results and caveats: HLA effects on TCRB rearrangement stayed unresolved here. Among patients, naive, central memory and Treg TCRB repertoires appeared more similar than among healthy donors. Shorter TCRB CDR3s, moderately but significantly so, marked every one of the four CD4+ subsets in Type 1 diabetes patients. cDNA-based sequencing might over-represent cells highly expressing TCR.

The V end lost 0 bases, the J end lost 3 bases, and 10 bases lay between the germline ends. Germline V CDR1 and CDR2: SEHNR, FQNEAQ (reference sequence). This CDR3 is 15 amino acids long. The rearrangement links TRBV7-9 to TRBJ2-3; a possible D gene is TRBD2 (5 bases). The clonotype originates from a woman in her 30s with type 1 diabetes. The sample taken for sequencing was naive CD4+ T cells from blood. The DNA of the CDR3 is TGTGCCAGCAGCTTAGCGGGAGTAGAGACAGATACGCAGTATTTT. This sequence encodes CASSLAGVETDTQYF.